These T cell receptor beta chains were read from a single sample in a study of shared clonotypes between healthy human individuals. Clones were sequenced by immunoSEQ multiplex PCR, and TCRdb holds only the in-frame ones, with some missing. Seen here are hundreds of thousands of clones, approximately 96% observed once, and the top ten hold less than 0.13%. Specimen: naive CD8+ T cells sorted from blood. Every receptor here comes from a woman aged 30 to 39 in good health. The CDR3 runs from the conserved cysteine through the conserved F or W. Each record gives: D gene, clone size, V gene, J gene, CDR3 DNA, CDR3 protein. D genes are given only for firm matches. Where a row states a size, it is once, few, many or the class of an expanded clone; other rows omit it.

d_call: .
clone_size: once
v_call: TRBV7-8
j_call: TRBJ2-7
cdr3_nt: TGTGCCAGCAGCTTATTGGGGAGCAGCTCCTACGAGCAGTACTTC
cdr3_aa: CASSLLGSSSYEQYF

d_call: TRBD2
clone_size: once
v_call: TRBV28
j_call: TRBJ2-7
cdr3_nt: TGTGCCAGCAGTTCCACCCTAGCGGGAGCCTCCTACGAGCAGTACTTC
cdr3_aa: CASSSTLAGASYEQYF

d_call: TRBD2
clone_size: .
v_call: TRBV27
j_call: TRBJ2-7
cdr3_nt: TGTGCCAGCAGTTGGGGGGCGGGAGGAACCAACGAGCAGTACTTC
cdr3_aa: CASSWGAGGTNEQYF

d_call: TRBD2
clone_size: .
v_call: TRBV9
j_call: TRBJ2-5
cdr3_nt: TGTGCCAGCAGCGACCTAGCGGGGCAAGAGACCCAGTACTTC
cdr3_aa: CASSDLAGQETQYF

d_call: .
clone_size: .
v_call: TRBV30
j_call: TRBJ1-1
cdr3_nt: TGTGCCTGGAGTGTAGGGACTGAAGCTTTCTTT
cdr3_aa: CAWSVGTEAFF

d_call: .
clone_size: .
v_call: TRBV5-6
j_call: TRBJ1-5
cdr3_nt: TGTGCCAGCAGCTTGGGAGCGATGGGCAATCAGCCCCAGCATTTT
cdr3_aa: CASSLGAMGNQPQHF

d_call: .
clone_size: .
v_call: TRBV28
j_call: TRBJ2-3
cdr3_nt: TGTGCCAGCAGTTTAGAAGGAATAAGAGATACGCAGTATTTT
cdr3_aa: CASSLEGIRDTQYF

d_call: TRBD2
clone_size: once
v_call: TRBV27
j_call: TRBJ2-7
cdr3_nt: TGTGCCAGCAGCTTGGGACTAGCGGGACCCTACGAGCAGTACTTC
cdr3_aa: CASSLGLAGPYEQYF

d_call: TRBD2
clone_size: .
v_call: TRBV28
j_call: TRBJ2-7
cdr3_nt: TGTGCCAGCAGTCCTCCGCTAGCGGGGATGTCCTACGAGCAGTACTTC
cdr3_aa: CASSPPLAGMSYEQYF

d_call: TRBD1
clone_size: few
v_call: TRBV19
j_call: TRBJ1-1
cdr3_nt: TGTGCCAGTCTCAGGGGGAACATGAACACTGAAGCTTTCTTT
cdr3_aa: CASLRGNMNTEAFF

d_call: .
clone_size: .
v_call: TRBV19
j_call: TRBJ1-2
cdr3_nt: TGTGCCAGTAGTTCAAAGACAGTTCCTGGCTACACCTTC
cdr3_aa: CASSSKTVPGYTF

d_call: .
clone_size: .
v_call: TRBV28
j_call: TRBJ2-7
cdr3_nt: TGTGCCAGCAGTTTAACAGGGACCTACGAGCAGTACTTC
cdr3_aa: CASSLTGTYEQYF

d_call: .
clone_size: .
v_call: TRBV4-1
j_call: TRBJ1-6
cdr3_nt: TGCGCCAGCAGCCAAGCCCAGGGAGGTTATAATTCACCCCTCCACTTT
cdr3_aa: CASSQAQGGYNSPLHF

d_call: TRBD2
clone_size: .
v_call: TRBV29-1
j_call: TRBJ2-1
cdr3_nt: TGCAGCGTTGAAGTCCCTAGCGGGGGCAATGAGCAGTTCTTC
cdr3_aa: CSVEVPSGGNEQFF

d_call: .
clone_size: .
v_call: TRBV2
j_call: TRBJ2-3
cdr3_nt: TGTGCCGCCAGCAGAACCGTCGGGGAATTTGGCACAGATACGCAGTATTTT
cdr3_aa: CAASRTVGEFGTDTQYF

d_call: TRBD1
clone_size: .
v_call: TRBV27
j_call: TRBJ1-2
cdr3_nt: TGTGCCAGCAGTTCTTACGGACAGGGGTATGGCTACACCTTC
cdr3_aa: CASSSYGQGYGYTF

d_call: .
clone_size: .
v_call: TRBV5-4
j_call: TRBJ1-2
cdr3_nt: TGTGCCAGCAGCTTCCTATTATCGGAACCGCACATCTATGGCTACACCTTC
cdr3_aa: CASSFLLSEPHIYGYTF

d_call: TRBD1
clone_size: .
v_call: TRBV7-2
j_call: TRBJ2-7
cdr3_nt: TGTGCCAGCAGCTGGGGACAGTCCTACGAGCAGTACTTC
cdr3_aa: CASSWGQSYEQYF

d_call: .
clone_size: .
v_call: TRBV2
j_call: TRBJ2-2
cdr3_nt: TGTGCCAGCAGCTCCACCCGGGCCCGCACCGGGGAGCTGTTTTTT
cdr3_aa: CASSSTRARTGELFF

d_call: TRBD1
clone_size: .
v_call: TRBV6-5
j_call: TRBJ2-3
cdr3_nt: TGTGCCAGCAGTTATTCGACAGGGTGGGGAGATACGCAGTATTTT
cdr3_aa: CASSYSTGWGDTQYF

d_call: .
clone_size: .
v_call: TRBV21-1
j_call: TRBJ2-6
cdr3_nt: TGTGCCAGCGATCCTTGGAGGGGCGAAAGGGGGCCCCAAAAAGGCCGTTCTGGGGCCAACGTCCTGACTTTC
cdr3_aa: CASDPWRGERGPQKGRSGANVLTF

d_call: TRBD1
clone_size: .
v_call: TRBV28
j_call: TRBJ2-7
cdr3_nt: TGTGCCAGCAGTTTCCCCGGACAGGGAGTCTACGAGCAGTACTTC
cdr3_aa: CASSFPGQGVYEQYF

d_call: .
clone_size: .
v_call: TRBV7-6
j_call: TRBJ1-2
cdr3_nt: TGTGCCAGCAGCTCCTCCGGGACGGGTAACTATGGCTACACCTTC
cdr3_aa: CASSSSGTGNYGYTF

d_call: TRBD2
clone_size: .
v_call: TRBV7-9
j_call: TRBJ2-1
cdr3_nt: TGTGCCAGCAGCCTGGATAGCGGGGAGACCTACAATGAGCAGTTCTTC
cdr3_aa: CASSLDSGETYNEQFF

d_call: TRBD2
clone_size: .
v_call: TRBV10-3
j_call: TRBJ2-7
cdr3_nt: TGTGCCATCAGTGAAGGACTAGCGGAGAACTACGAGCAGTACTTC
cdr3_aa: CAISEGLAENYEQYF

d_call: .
clone_size: .
v_call: TRBV5-4
j_call: TRBJ2-7
cdr3_nt: TGTGCCAGCAGTATCAGTAGAGGGAGCCCCTACGAGCAGTACTTC
cdr3_aa: CASSISRGSPYEQYF